This T cell receptor (beta chain) was sequenced for a study of radiation and T cells in renal cell carcinoma. Germline V CDR1 and CDR2: SEHNR, FQNEAQ (reference sequence). The CDR3 loop spans 13 amino acids. V was pared by 0 bases and J by 8 bases, with 10 bases between. Regarding time point: blood 4 weeks post-SBRT, at nephrectomy. Treatment noted: 15 Gy SBRT to primary tumor, nephrectomy 4 weeks later. Sequencing was performed with immunoSEQ multiplex PCR; in TCRdb, only in-frame clones are kept and a portion is missing. The data contain around 180,000 clones, about nine tenths of them seen just once; the ten biggest clones take up about 11%.

The sequencing here drew on blood, taken from a patient whose treatment included radiotherapy and nephrectomy. The TCR originated in a woman between 45 and 60 years old with renal cell carcinoma. The chain uses TRBV7-9 and TRBJ1-1; D not certain. The CDR3 is CASSLAGVGEAFF. In nucleotides, the CDR3 is TGTGCCAGCAGCTTAGCTGGGGTGGGGGAAGCTTTCTTT.